Listed below are T cell receptor beta chains from one sample, sequenced in a study of blood T cells in healthy people across ages. Each CDR3 protein gets one entry after TCRdb re-called the 5' RACE reads with MiXCR. The table records some 1,500,000 distinct CDR3 sequences, 40% to 45% of them present only once. The source material was blood. The receptor set was obtained from a woman between 18 and 29 years old in good health. CDR3s include the opening cysteine and the closing phenylalanine or tryptophan. The D gene is left open where the match is weak. Clone size is not always given. Where it is, it says once, few, many or a class for expanded clones.

>TRBV25-1|-|many|TRBJ2-7
CASSDMVSSYEQYF
TGTGCCAGCAGTGACATGGTCAGCTCCTACGAGCAGTACTTC
>TRBV7-9|-|-|TRBJ1-2
CASSGVPGPRNYGYTF
TGTGCCAGCAGCGGGGTCCCAGGCCCCAGGAACTATGGCTACACCTTC
>TRBV20-1|-|few|TRBJ2-1
CSAPRRYNEQFF
TGCAGTGCCCCCCGGCGCTACAATGAGCAGTTCTTC
>TRBV6-5|TRBD2|-|TRBJ2-5
CASSYSEAGEGTQYF
TGTGCCAGCAGTTACTCCGAAGCGGGAGAAGGGACCCAGTACTTC
>TRBV2|TRBD2|-|TRBJ2-5
CASMNLAGGLKTQYF
TGTGCCAGCATGAACCTAGCGGGGGGTTTAAAGACCCAGTACTTC
>TRBV29-1|-|-|TRBJ2-7
CGVQEGPSYEQYF
TGCGGCGTTCAAGAGGGACCTTCGTACGAGCAGTACTTC
>TRBV7-2|TRBD2|once|TRBJ2-7
CASSLAGRSGGSYEQYF
TGTGCCAGCAGCTTAGCGGGTAGGAGCGGGGGATCCTACGAGCAGTACTTC
>TRBV28|TRBD1|-|TRBJ2-7
CASSLSDRTYEQYF
TGTGCCAGCAGTTTATCGGACAGGACCTACGAGCAGTACTTC
>TRBV4-1|-|-|TRBJ1-2
CASSQDTHSPLWGYTF
TGCGCCAGCAGCCAAGACACGCACAGTCCCCTTTGGGGCTACACCTTC
>TRBV29-1|-|-|TRBJ1-2
CSVVKPGTYGYTF
TGCAGCGTTGTAAAGCCCGGTACCTATGGCTACACCTTC
>TRBV3-1|-|-|TRBJ2-7
CASSQANRYSYEQYF
TGTGCCAGCAGCCAAGCCAACAGATACTCCTACGAGCAGTACTTC
>TRBV12-3/TRBV12-4|TRBD2|-|TRBJ2-3
CANSFSSLAGTDTQYF
TGTGCCAACAGTTTTTCATCCCTAGCGGGCACAGATACGCAGTATTTT
>TRBV27|TRBD1|-|TRBJ2-3
CASSSTGPTDTQYF
TGTGCCAGCAGTTCGACAGGGCCCACAGATACGCAGTATTTT
>TRBV6-5|-|-|TRBJ1-5
CASSYVANQPQHF
TGTGCCAGCAGTTACGTCGCAAATCAGCCCCAGCATTTT
>TRBV18|TRBD1|-|TRBJ2-7
CASSRLDRAYNEQYF
TGTGCCAGCTCACGATTAGACAGGGCCTACAATGAGCAGTACTTC
>TRBV9|-|-|TRBJ1-1
CASSPLHVNTEAFF
TGTGCCAGCAGCCCACTCCACGTGAACACTGAAGCTTTCTTT
>TRBV20-1|-|-|TRBJ2-3
CSASTWGPSTDTQYF
TGCAGTGCTTCAACCTGGGGGCCTAGCACAGATACGCAGTATTTT
>TRBV29-1|-|-|TRBJ2-5
CSVVRTGFETQYF
TGCAGCGTTGTGAGGACCGGCTTCGAGACCCAGTACTTC
>TRBV4-3|TRBD1|-|TRBJ2-7
CASSHSATGESYEQYF
TGCGCCAGCAGCCACTCTGCGACAGGGGAGTCCTACGAGCAGTACTTC
>TRBV28|-|-|TRBJ2-3
CATGFGDTQYF
TGTGCCACCGGATTTGGAGATACGCAGTATTTT
>TRBV20-1|TRBD1|-|TRBJ1-5
CSASPTGRGGDQPQHF
TGCAGTGCTAGTCCGACAGGGAGGGGTGGGGATCAGCCCCAGCATTTT